These 31 T cell receptor beta chains originate from one sample sequenced in a study of blood T cell repertoires in COVID-19. Only in-frame clones appear in the TCRdb table, and some are missing; sequencing was by immunoSEQ multiplex PCR. The sample holds about 150,000 clones, about 86% seen once. The specimen sequenced was peripheral blood. The receptors come from a woman between 45 and 65 years old with active or convalescent COVID-19.

There are a few counts of this clone. The V gene is TRBV14, the J gene TRBJ1-2; D is possibly TRBD1 (6 bases). V was clipped by 8 bases and J by 3 bases, with 13 bases between them. Looked up from germline, CDR1 is SGHDN and CDR2 is FVKESK. CDR3 length equals 13 residues. The CDR3 loop is CASETQGYYGYTF. The CDR3 region has the DNA TGTGCCAGCGAGACACAGGGTTACTATGGCTACACCTTC. Full variable domain (outside the CDR3, taken from reference TRBV14 and TRBJ1-2): EAGVTQFPSHSVIEKGQTVTLRCDPISGHDNLYWYRRVMGKEIKFLLHFVKESKQDESGMPNNRFLAERTGGTYSTLKVQPAELEDSGVYFCASETQGYYGYTFGSGTRLTVV.

The chain recombines TRBV29-1 with TRBJ1-2, with D possibly being TRBD1 (5 bases). Germline V gives CDR1 SQVTM, CDR2 ANQGSEA. The CDR3 has 12 amino acids. V lost 7 bases and J 8 bases, leaving 17 bases between the germline ends. CDR3 sequence (DNA): TGCAGCGCCAAGGCGACAGTGCCCGGCTACACCTTC. Translated, it gives CSAKATVPGYTF.

The V and J genes are TRBV4-3 and TRBJ2-1; TRBD2 matches 10 bases. CDR1 LGHNA and CDR2 YSLEER come from the germline V gene. After removal of 3 bases from V and 7 bases from J, the junction contained 6 bases not matched to a gene. The CDR3 spans 15 residues. CDR3 sequence reads: CASSQLAGAGNEQFF. CDR3 coding DNA: TGCGCCAGCAGCCAGCTAGCGGGGGCGGGGAATGAGCAGTTCTTC.

V usage is TRBV15 and J usage is TRBJ1-1; D ambiguous. Trimming stripped 5 bases from V and 0 bases from J, with 13 bases between. Germline V gene sequence: CDR1 LNHNV, CDR2 YYDKDF (reference sequence). CDR3 length: 15 amino acids. The CDR3 reads CATSAGGSMNTEAFF. DNA of the CDR3: TGTGCCACCAGCGCCGGCGGGTCAATGAACACTGAAGCTTTCTTT.

This clone was observed a handful of times. CDR3: CASSRFTRGYTF. Here the CDR3 DNA reads TGTGCCAGCAGCCGATTCACGAGAGGCTACACCTTC. The chain employs TRBV12-3 or TRBV12-4 and TRBJ1-2; D ambiguous. This CDR3 spans 12 amino acids. The germline V and J ends were trimmed by 6 bases and 8 bases, with 13 bases remaining between them.

This rearrangement joins TRBV15 to TRBJ1-3; no clear D. V lost 4 bases and J lost 2, with 6 bases in between. The germline CDR1 and CDR2 sequences are LNHNV and YYDKDF (reference sequence). The CDR3 runs to 13 residues. The DNA for the CDR3 is TGTGCCACCAGCACCGGGGCTGGAAACACCATATATTTT. Translated: CATSTGAGNTIYF.

The chain combines TRBV4-1 with TRBJ1-1; D may be TRBD1 (5 bases). CDR3 length: 18 residues. Trimming pared 0 bases from V and 3 bases from J, leaving 20 bases between. Germline V lookup: CDR1 MGHRA, CDR2 YSYEKL. CDR3 in amino acids: CASSQDIWGRTPHTEAFF. The DNA of the CDR3 is TGCGCCAGCAGCCAAGATATTTGGGGAAGGACACCCCACACTGAAGCTTTCTTT.

This clone occurred once. Different DNA sequences within this sample yield the same CDR3. The J gene is TRBJ1-5, the V gene TRBV30; D may be TRBD1 (5 bases). This CDR3 contains 14 residues. The V end lost 0 bases, the J end lost 7 bases, and 13 bases lay between the germline ends. Germline CDR1 is GTSNPN and CDR2 is SVGIG (reference sequence). Written as DNA, the CDR3 is TGTGCCTGGAGTGTACAAGGGGTTGGGCAGCCCCAGCATTTT. Translated, it gives CAWSVQGVGQPQHF.

The V call is TRBV15, the J call TRBJ1-1, with 8 positions matching TRBD1. Germline-derived CDR1 and CDR2 are LNHNV and YYDKDF (reference sequence). The CDR3 loop spans 16 amino acids. Trimming removed 1 base from V and 5 bases from J; junction bases left unmatched: 9. CDR3 amino acids: CATSRGLTGDATEAFF. The CDR3 region has the DNA TGTGCCACCAGCAGAGGTTTGACAGGGGATGCTACTGAAGCTTTCTTT.

This clone was seen only a few times. The chain is built from TRBV6-6 and TRBJ2-7; 8 bases match TRBD1. This CDR3 spans 13 amino acids. The V and J ends lost 7 bases and 7 bases, in that order; junction bases with no gene match: 9. Germline assignment: CDR1 MNHNY and CDR2 SVGAGI (reference sequence). CDR3 loop: CASNLQGVAEQYF. Here the CDR3 DNA reads TGTGCCAGCAATCTACAGGGGGTAGCTGAGCAGTACTTC.

J is TRBJ1-1 and V is TRBV3-1 (or the pseudogene TRBV3-2), with a weak D call TRBD1 (6 bases). The CDR3 spans 16 residues. V was trimmed by 0 bases and J by 1 base, leaving 12 bases between them. The germline V gene has CDR1 LGHDT and CDR2 YNNKEL (reference sequence). In nucleotides, the CDR3 is TGTGCCAGCAGCCAAGATCTCACAGGGTGGAACACTGAAGCTTTCTTT. Translation: CASSQDLTGWNTEAFF.

V gene TRBV10-3 combines with J gene TRBJ2-1; D perhaps matches TRBD2 (5 bases). The CDR3 is 15 amino acids. From germline, CDR1 is ENHRY and CDR2 SYGVKD. V lost 0 bases to trimming and J lost 2 bases, with 8 bases between them. In DNA form, the CDR3 reads TGTGCCATCAGTGAGTCCGAGGGAACCTACAATGAGCAGTTCTTC. Protein: CAISESEGTYNEQFF.

The genes are TRBV5-8 and TRBJ2-2; D gene uncertain. V lost 2 bases and J 5 bases, leaving 13 bases between the germline ends. CDR1 and CDR2 from the germline V gene are SGHTS and YDEGEE. This CDR3 is 15 amino acids long. The DNA for the CDR3 is TGTGCCAGCAGCTTCCGCAGCATCGGGACCGGGGAGCTGTTTTTT. It is translated as CASSFRSIGTGELFF.

V and J are TRBV10-3 and TRBJ2-7, with D unclear. V lost 4 bases, J lost 3 bases, and 10 bases lay in between. Germline-derived CDR1 and CDR2 are ENHRY and SYGVKD. The CDR3 has 13 residues. CDR3: CAISVLGYYEQYF. The DNA for the CDR3 is TGTGCCATCAGTGTACTGGGCTACTACGAGCAGTACTTC.

This clone was counted a few times. V and J are TRBV7-9 and TRBJ1-6; 9 positions match TRBD1. CDR1 and CDR2 (germline): SEHNR, FQNEAQ (reference sequence). With 4 bases clipped from V and 11 bases from J, the junction kept 6 bases outside the gene matches. The CDR3 contains 14 residues. CDR3: CASSSGQGFTPLHF. CDR3 DNA sequence: TGTGCCAGCAGCTCAGGACAGGGGTTCACACCCCTCCACTTT.

The V call is TRBV9, the J call TRBJ1-1; D uncertain. The CDR3 loop spans 15 amino acids. Germline V lookup: CDR1 SGDLS, CDR2 YYNGEE. Between the trimmed V and J ends, which lost 0 bases and 0 bases, there was a span of 9 bases. CDR3 nucleotides: TGTGCCAGCAGCGTAGGAGGGTCTTTGAACACTGAAGCTTTCTTT. Protein product: CASSVGGSLNTEAFF. Based on the CDR3 plus reference TRBV9 and TRBJ1-1, the full variable domain is DSGVTQTPKHLITATGQRVTLRCSPRSGDLSVYWYQQSLDQGLQFLIQYYNGEERAKGNILERFSAQQFPDLHSELNLSSLELGDSALYFCASSVGGSLNTEAFFGQGTRLTVV.

The CDR3 is CASSPPGGARTDTQYF. The CDR3 region has the DNA TGTGCCAGCTCACCACCAGGGGGGGCAAGGACAGATACGCAGTATTTT. The V and J genes are TRBV18 and TRBJ2-3, with D tentatively TRBD2 (7 bases). The germline CDR1 and CDR2 sequences are KGHSH and LQKENI. V gave up 0 bases and J gave up 3 bases, with 13 bases separating them. The CDR3 is 16 amino acids.

CDR3 DNA sequence: TGCAGCGTCGGGATCACTGGGGCCAACGTCCTGACTTTC. This sequence encodes CSVGITGANVLTF. The chain uses TRBV29-1 and TRBJ2-6, with D possibly being TRBD2 (5 bases). The V end was cut by 6 bases, the J end by 2 bases, with 8 bases between. The CDR3 spans 13 residues. Germline assignment: CDR1 SQVTM and CDR2 ANQGSEA. The whole variable domain, remainder taken from reference TRBV29-1 and TRBJ2-6, is SAVISQKPSRDICQRGTSLTIQCQVDSQVTMMFWYRQQPGQSLTLIATANQGSEATYESGFVIDKFPISRPNLTFSTLTVSNMSPEDSSIYLCSVGITGANVLTFGAGSRLTVL.

The chain has TRBV9 and TRBJ2-5; 12 nucleotides match TRBD2. With 0 bases clipped from V and 3 bases from J, the junction kept 3 bases outside the gene matches. The CDR3 consists of 16 residues. Germline-derived CDR1 and CDR2 are SGDLS and YYNGEE. CDR3 nucleotides: TGTGCCAGCAGCGTAGGCCCTAGCGGGGGGGAAGAGACCCAGTACTTC. Translation gives CASSVGPSGGEETQYF.

CDR3 region: CASSLRQALNTEAFF. The CDR3 nucleotides read TGTGCCAGCAGCTTAAGACAGGCTTTGAACACTGAAGCTTTCTTT. The rearrangement links TRBV7-9 to TRBJ1-1; D might be TRBD1 (6 bases). The CDR3 extends over 15 amino acids. V was trimmed by 2 bases and J by 0 bases, leaving 10 bases between them. From germline, CDR1 is SEHNR and CDR2 FQNEAQ (reference sequence).

The chain combines TRBV4-2 with TRBJ2-1, with D possibly matching TRBD1 (6 bases). CDR3 length: 16 amino acids. Germline lookup yields CDR1 LGHNA and CDR2 YNFKEQ. The germline V and J ends were trimmed by 0 bases and 6 bases, with 15 bases remaining between them. CDR3 in amino acids: CASSQDGTRGGNEQFF. The CDR3 nucleotides are TGTGCCAGCAGCCAAGATGGAACCAGAGGGGGCAATGAGCAGTTCTTC.

The CDR3 protein is CASSDRGHGYTF. For the CDR3, the DNA is TGTGCCAGCAGTGACAGGGGGCATGGCTACACCTTC. This chain uses TRBV6-4 with TRBJ1-2, with 7 bases lining up with TRBD1. V lost 2 bases and J lost 6; bases outside the gene matches: 0. This CDR3 comprises 12 residues. Looked up from germline, CDR1 is MRHNA and CDR2 is SNTAGT.

The V and J genes are TRBV19 and TRBJ2-1, with D perhaps matching TRBD2 (5 bases). V dropped 7 bases and J dropped 3 bases, with 19 bases sitting between them. CDR1 LNHDA and CDR2 SQIVND come from the germline V gene (reference sequence). The CDR3 runs 16 residues. The CDR3 nucleotides are TGTGCCAGTACCTTCGGGCAGCGGTATGGCTACAATGAGCAGTTCTTC. As protein: CASTFGQRYGYNEQFF.

This clone was detected once. The chain employs TRBV7-3 and TRBJ2-1; 9 nucleotides agree with TRBD2. V was clipped by 5 bases and J by 5 bases; unmatched bases: 10. The CDR3 totals 16 residues. The germline gives CDR1 SGHTA, CDR2 FQGTGA. The CDR3 reads CASSETGLAQHNEQFF. The CDR3 DNA follows: TGTGCCAGCAGCGAAACGGGACTAGCTCAGCACAATGAGCAGTTCTTC.

The rearrangement uses TRBV10-3 and TRBJ1-1, with D unresolved. The CDR3 is made up of 18 amino acids. The ends were cut back, 0 bases at V and 0 bases at J, with 17 bases in the middle. Germline CDR1 ENHRY, CDR2 SYGVKD. The CDR3 sequence: CAISESPGGLLMNTEAFF. CDR3 nucleotides: TGTGCCATCAGTGAGTCCCCCGGAGGGCTTCTGATGAACACTGAAGCTTTCTTT.

This clone was counted a single time. This chain links TRBV5-1 with TRBJ2-1; 7 nucleotides match TRBD1. This CDR3 has 16 amino acids. Germline V CDR1 and CDR2: SGHRS, YFSETQ. V shed 0 bases, J shed 3 bases, and the junction held 6 bases outside the gene matches. CDR3 loop: CASSLDPGGVYNEQFF. CDR3 DNA: TGCGCCAGCAGCTTGGATCCAGGGGGTGTCTACAATGAGCAGTTCTTC.

The gene calls are TRBV7-9 and TRBJ2-4; 7 nucleotides align to TRBD1. CDR1 and CDR2 from the germline V gene are SEHNR and FQNEAQ (reference sequence). The CDR3 is 14 amino acids. V lost 3 bases, J lost 8 bases, and 7 bases stayed unmatched. The CDR3 DNA reads TGTGCCAGCAGCTTGGGACAGCCAGGGGACATTCAGTACTTC. It specifies CASSLGQPGDIQYF.

The gene calls are TRBV5-4 and TRBJ2-1; 8 bases map to TRBD2. Germline V gives CDR1 SGHNT, CDR2 YYREEE (reference sequence). The length of the CDR3 is 16 residues. Trimming took 6 bases from V and 4 from J; bases not matched to a gene: 12. CDR3 loop: CASTGTGGPLYNEQFF. CDR3 DNA sequence: TGTGCCAGCACCGGGACGGGGGGGCCCCTTTACAATGAGCAGTTCTTC.

The genes are TRBV5-1 and TRBJ2-2; 13 bases are shared with TRBD2. The CDR3 is made up of 17 amino acids. Germline-derived CDR1 and CDR2 are SGHRS and YFSETQ. J lost 5 bases, V lost 3 bases, and 7 bases had no gene match. The CDR3 DNA reads as TGCGCCAGCAGCTCCGGTACTAGCGGGAGGGGGACCGGGGAGCTGTTTTTT. It is translated as CASSSGTSGRGTGELFF.

This sequence joins TRBV5-4 and TRBJ2-7, with 8 nucleotides matching TRBD1. After removal of 5 bases from V and 6 bases from J, the junction contained 7 bases not matched to a gene. Germline V CDR1 and CDR2: SGHNT, YYREEE (reference sequence). The CDR3 runs to 13 residues. This CDR3 reads CASSQDRVGEQYF. The CDR3 DNA sequence: TGTGCCAGCAGTCAGGACAGGGTTGGCGAGCAGTACTTC.

V is TRBV29-1 and J is TRBJ1-2, with D possibly TRBD1 on 6 matching bases. The germline V and J ends were trimmed by 6 bases and 5 bases, with 16 bases remaining between them. Germline assignment: CDR1 SQVTM and CDR2 ANQGSEA. The CDR3 extends over 13 amino acids. CDR3 bases: TGCAGCGTCGCTCTGGGACAAGGGTATGGCTACACCTTC. Translated, it gives CSVALGQGYGYTF.